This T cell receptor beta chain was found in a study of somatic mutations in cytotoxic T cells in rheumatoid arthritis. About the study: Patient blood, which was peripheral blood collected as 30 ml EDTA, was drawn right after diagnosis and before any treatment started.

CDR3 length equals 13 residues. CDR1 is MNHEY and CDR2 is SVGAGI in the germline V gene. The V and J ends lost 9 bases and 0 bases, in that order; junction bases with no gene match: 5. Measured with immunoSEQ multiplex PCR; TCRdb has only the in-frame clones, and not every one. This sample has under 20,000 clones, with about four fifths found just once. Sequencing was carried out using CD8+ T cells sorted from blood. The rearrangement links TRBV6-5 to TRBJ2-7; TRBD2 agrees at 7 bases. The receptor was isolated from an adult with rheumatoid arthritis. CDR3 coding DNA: TGTGCCAGTTCGGGGGGTAGCTCCTACGAGCAGTACTTC. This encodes CASSGGSSYEQYF.